The clone carrying this T cell receptor beta chain was picked up many times. Its specificity is unknown. Unmatched junction bases numbered 13, after V lost 9 bases and J lost 7 bases. Germline loops: CDR1 WSHSY, CDR2 SAAADI. CDR3 size: 15 residues. The library targeted TCRbeta and was prepared with unique molecular identifiers. TCRdb re-called the PCR reads through MiXCR, storing one row per CDR3 protein. The repertoire holds 700,000 to 950,000 distinct CDR3 sequences, with around 15% as singletons. The data were obtained in a study of T-cell reconstitution after alpha-beta-depleted transplantation in children. Study findings and constraints: In some patients, recipient T cells and intrathymic progenitors surviving conditioning explained high day-60 diversity. Newly generated T cells supplied most T-cell counts and diversity one year post-transplant. About two months after transplant, alpha-beta T cells reportedly came from several hundred expanded graft clones.

This rearrangement joins TRBV10-2 to TRBJ2-1; TRBD2 matches at 9 bases. The sample in question was PBMCs, mostly from graft donor cells, obtained 360 days after TCRalphabeta/CD19-depleted stem cell transplant. This sequence originates from a male patient aged 10-17 years who had a stem cell transplant for acute lymphoblastic leukemia, so the T cells may come from the graft donor. CDR3 DNA: TGCGCCAGTACTGGTAGCGGGAGTGGTAGGAATGAGCAGTTCTTC. Residues: CASTGSGSGRNEQFF.